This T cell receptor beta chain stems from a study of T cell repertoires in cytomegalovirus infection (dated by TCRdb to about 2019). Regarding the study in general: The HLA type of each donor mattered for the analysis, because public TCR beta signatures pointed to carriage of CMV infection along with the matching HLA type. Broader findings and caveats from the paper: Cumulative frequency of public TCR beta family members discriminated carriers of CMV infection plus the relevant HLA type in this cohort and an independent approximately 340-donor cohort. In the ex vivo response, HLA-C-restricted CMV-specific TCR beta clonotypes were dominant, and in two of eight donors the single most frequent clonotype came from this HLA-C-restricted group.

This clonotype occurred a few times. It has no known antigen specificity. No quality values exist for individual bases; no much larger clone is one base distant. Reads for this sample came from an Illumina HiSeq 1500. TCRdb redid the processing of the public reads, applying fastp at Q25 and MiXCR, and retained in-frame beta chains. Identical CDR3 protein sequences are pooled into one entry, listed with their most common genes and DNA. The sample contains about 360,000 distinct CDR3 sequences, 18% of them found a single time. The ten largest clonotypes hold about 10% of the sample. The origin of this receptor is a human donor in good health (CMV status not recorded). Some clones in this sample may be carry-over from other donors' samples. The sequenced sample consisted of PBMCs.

For the CDR3, the sequence is CASSYGGLTYEQYF. The nucleotide sequence reads TGTGCCAGCAGCTACGGCGGACTAACCTACGAGCAGTACTTC. The rearrangement joined TRBV7-2 to TRBJ2-7, with TRBD2 tentatively as D gene (6 bases match). Based on the germline V gene, the CDR1 and CDR2 sequences are SGHTA and FQGNSA. The CDR3 holds 14 amino acids from the cysteine to the phenylalanine. Just the 42-base CDR3 DNA is kept, in frame starting at base 1. V is clipped by 4 bases and J by 2 bases, and the sequence between their germline boundaries is 12 bases long.